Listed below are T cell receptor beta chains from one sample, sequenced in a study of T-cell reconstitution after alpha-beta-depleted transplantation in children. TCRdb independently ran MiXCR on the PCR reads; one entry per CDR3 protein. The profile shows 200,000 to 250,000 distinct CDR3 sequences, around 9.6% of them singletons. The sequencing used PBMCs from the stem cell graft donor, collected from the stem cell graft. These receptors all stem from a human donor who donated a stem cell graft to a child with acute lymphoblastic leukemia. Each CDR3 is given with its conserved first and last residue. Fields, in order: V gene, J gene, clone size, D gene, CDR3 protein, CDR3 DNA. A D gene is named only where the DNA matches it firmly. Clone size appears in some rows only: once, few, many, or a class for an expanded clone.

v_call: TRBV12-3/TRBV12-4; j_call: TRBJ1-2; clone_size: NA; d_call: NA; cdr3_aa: CASSSPTGTNGYTF; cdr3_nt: TGTGCCAGCAGTTCCCCCACGGGGACCAATGGCTACACCTTC
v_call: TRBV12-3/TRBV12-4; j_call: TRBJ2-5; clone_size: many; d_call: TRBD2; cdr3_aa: CASSFVAGGLETQYF; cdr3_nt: TGTGCCAGCAGTTTTGTCGCGGGGGGATTAGAGACCCAGTACTTC
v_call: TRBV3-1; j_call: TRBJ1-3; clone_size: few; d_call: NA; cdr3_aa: CASKRSSGNTIYF; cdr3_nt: TGTGCCAGCAAACGGTCCTCTGGAAACACCATATATTTT
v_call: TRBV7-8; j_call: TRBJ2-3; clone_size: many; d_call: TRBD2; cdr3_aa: CASSLRGSGGVSTDTQYF; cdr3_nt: TGTGCCAGCAGCTTAAGAGGTAGCGGGGGAGTCAGCACAGATACGCAGTATTTT
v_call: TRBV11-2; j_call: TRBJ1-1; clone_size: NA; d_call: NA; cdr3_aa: CASSLVPGSEAFF; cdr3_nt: TGTGCCAGCAGCCTAGTCCCGGGATCTGAAGCTTTCTTT
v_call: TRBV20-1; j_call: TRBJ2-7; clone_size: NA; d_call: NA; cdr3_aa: CSARGLDREQYF; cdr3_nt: TGCAGTGCTAGAGGACTCGATCGGGAGCAGTACTTC
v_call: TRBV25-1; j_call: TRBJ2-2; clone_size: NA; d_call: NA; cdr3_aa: CASSGVTGELFF; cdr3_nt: TGTGCCAGCAGTGGTGTCACCGGGGAGCTGTTTTTT
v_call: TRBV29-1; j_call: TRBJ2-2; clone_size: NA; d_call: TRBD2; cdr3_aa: CSVGLAGSTGELFF; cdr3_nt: TGCAGCGTCGGACTAGCGGGGTCGACCGGGGAGCTGTTTTTT
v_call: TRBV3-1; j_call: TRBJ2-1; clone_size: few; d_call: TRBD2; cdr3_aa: CASSQSNSGGHNEQFF; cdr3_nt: TGTGCCAGCAGCCAGTCAAATAGCGGGGGCCACAATGAGCAGTTCTTC
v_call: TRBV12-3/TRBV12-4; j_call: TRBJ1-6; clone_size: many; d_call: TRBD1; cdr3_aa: CASSTDRVPQSSYNSPLHF; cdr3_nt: TGTGCCAGCAGTACTGACAGGGTCCCCCAAAGCTCCTATAATTCACCCCTCCACTTT
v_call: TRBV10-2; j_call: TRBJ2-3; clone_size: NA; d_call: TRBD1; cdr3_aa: CASRDRENTDTQYF; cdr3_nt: TGCGCCAGCAGAGACAGGGAAAACACAGATACGCAGTATTTT
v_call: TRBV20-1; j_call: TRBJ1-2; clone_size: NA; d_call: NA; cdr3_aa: CSAQTGARDGYTF; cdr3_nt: TGCAGTGCGCAAACCGGGGCGAGGGATGGCTACACCTTC
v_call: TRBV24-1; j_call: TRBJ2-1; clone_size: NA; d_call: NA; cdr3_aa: CATSDPDTNNEQFF; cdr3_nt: TGTGCCACCAGTGACCCGGACACGAACAATGAGCAGTTCTTC
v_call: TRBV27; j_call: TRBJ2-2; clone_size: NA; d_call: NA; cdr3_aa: CASRRGGGPGKNTGELFF; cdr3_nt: TGTGCCAGCAGGAGAGGCGGGGGCCCTGGGAAGAACACCGGGGAGCTGTTTTTT
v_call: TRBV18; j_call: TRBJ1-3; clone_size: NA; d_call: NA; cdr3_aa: CASSPTASSGNTIYF; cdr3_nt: TGTGCCAGCTCACCAACGGCGAGCTCTGGAAACACCATATATTTT
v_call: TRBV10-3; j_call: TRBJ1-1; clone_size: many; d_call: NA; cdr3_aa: CAITPDGGQYTEAFF; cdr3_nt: TGTGCCATCACCCCCGACGGGGGGCAGTACACTGAAGCTTTCTTT
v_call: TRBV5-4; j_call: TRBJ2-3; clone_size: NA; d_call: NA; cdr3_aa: CASSLVGRMSTDTQYF; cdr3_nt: TGTGCCAGCAGCTTGGTGGGCAGGATGAGCACAGATACGCAGTATTTT
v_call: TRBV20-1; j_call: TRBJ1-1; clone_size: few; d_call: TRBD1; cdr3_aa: CSAEQGAVAIDVNTEAFF; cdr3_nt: TGCAGTGCTGAACAGGGGGCGGTTGCTATAGACGTGAACACTGAAGCTTTCTTT
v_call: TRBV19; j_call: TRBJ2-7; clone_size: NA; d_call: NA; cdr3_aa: CASSTRASEQYF; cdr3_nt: TGTGCCAGTAGTACCCGGGCCAGCGAGCAGTACTTC
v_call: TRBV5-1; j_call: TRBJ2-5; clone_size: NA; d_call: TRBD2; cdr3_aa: CASSLDGSGGSWTQYF; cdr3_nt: TGCGCCAGCAGCTTGGACGGAAGCGGGGGGTCCTGGACCCAGTACTTC
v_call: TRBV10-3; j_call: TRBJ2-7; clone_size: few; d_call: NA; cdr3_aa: CAISAERDEQYF; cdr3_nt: TGTGCCATCAGTGCGGAGAGGGACGAGCAGTACTTC
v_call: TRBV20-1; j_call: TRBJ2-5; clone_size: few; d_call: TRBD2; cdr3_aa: CSAPGTRQTQYF; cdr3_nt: TGCAGTGCCCCCGGGACTAGGCAGACCCAGTACTTC
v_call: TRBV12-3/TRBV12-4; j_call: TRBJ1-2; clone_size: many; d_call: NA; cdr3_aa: CASSFRGDYGYTF; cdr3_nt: TGTGCCAGCAGTTTCCGGGGGGACTATGGCTACACCTTC
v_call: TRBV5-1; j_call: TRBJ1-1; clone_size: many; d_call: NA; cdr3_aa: CASSLTQRGAFF; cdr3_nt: TGCGCCAGCAGCTTGACACAGCGCGGTGCTTTCTTT
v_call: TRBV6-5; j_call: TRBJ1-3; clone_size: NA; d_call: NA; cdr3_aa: CASRGGMAGNTIYF; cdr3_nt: TGTGCCAGCAGGGGAGGGATGGCTGGAAACACCATATATTTT
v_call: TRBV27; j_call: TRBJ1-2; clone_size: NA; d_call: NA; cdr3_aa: CASGDGRTLYGYTF; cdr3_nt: TGTGCCAGCGGCGACGGTAGGACCCTCTATGGCTACACCTTC
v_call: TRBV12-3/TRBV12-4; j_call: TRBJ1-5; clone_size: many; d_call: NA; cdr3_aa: CASSKGEQPQHF; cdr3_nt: TGTGCCAGCAGCAAAGGGGAGCAGCCCCAGCATTTT
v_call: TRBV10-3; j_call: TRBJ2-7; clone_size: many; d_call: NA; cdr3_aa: CAISGGTGNYEQYF; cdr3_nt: TGTGCCATCAGTGGGGGGACGGGGAATTACGAGCAGTACTTC
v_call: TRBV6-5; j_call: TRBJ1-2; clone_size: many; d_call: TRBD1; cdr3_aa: CASTNRGQNYGYTF; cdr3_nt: TGTGCCAGCACTAACAGGGGTCAGAACTATGGCTACACCTTC